The 20 T cell receptor beta chains given below trace back to one sample, sequenced in a study of shared T cell receptors in the human thymus. The protocol was immunoSEQ multiplex PCR, while the TCRdb copy is restricted to in-frame clones and leaves out a portion. The sample includes roughly 700,000 clones, approximately 90% of them seen just once. The sample was also linked to a second study, of human thymus T cells.

Sequencing was carried out using thymocytes. These receptors were obtained from a boy in the first two years of life with a congenital heart defect.

V is TRBV28 and J is TRBJ1-4; possibly TRBD1 for D (5 bases). Trimming took off 2 bases at V and 3 bases at J, with 7 bases between the two ends. The V gene's germline CDR1 is MDHEN and CDR2 SYDVKM. This CDR3 is built from 14 residues. CDR3: CASSLGASNEKLFF. The DNA for the CDR3 is TGTGCCAGCAGTTTAGGGGCGTCTAATGAAAAACTGTTTTTT.

The V and J genes are TRBV7-9 and TRBJ1-2, with TRBD1 matching 9 bases. The CDR3 spans 16 residues. After removal of 2 bases from V and 4 bases from J, the junction contained 8 bases not matched to a gene. CDR1 is SEHNR, CDR2 FQNEAQ, per germline (reference sequence). The DNA of the CDR3 is TGTGCCAGCAGCTTACAGCTGGGGGACAGGGCCTATGGCTACACCTTC. Its protein is CASSLQLGDRAYGYTF.

The rearrangement links TRBV5-6 to TRBJ2-1; 11 nucleotides line up with TRBD1. The ends lost 3 bases at V and 6 bases at J; junction bases unmatched: 2. The germline CDR1 and CDR2 sequences are SGHDT and YYEEEE. The CDR3 totals 14 residues. CDR3 amino acids: CASSSGTGGNEQFF. The CDR3 DNA follows: TGTGCCAGCAGCTCCGGGACAGGGGGCAATGAGCAGTTCTTC.

V gene TRBV6-1 combines with J gene TRBJ1-5, with 7 bases fitting TRBD1. The CDR3 length is 13 residues. After removal of 4 bases from V and 4 bases from J, the junction contained 1 base not matched to a gene. CDR1 and CDR2 from the germline V gene are MNHNS and SASEGT. CDR3 residues: CASSGDSNQPQHF. The CDR3 DNA is TGTGCCAGCAGTGGGGACAGTAATCAGCCCCAGCATTTT.

This clone was seen once. The chain is built from TRBV29-1 and TRBJ2-7, with TRBD2 matching 7 bases. The CDR3 is made up of 13 amino acids. Germline CDR1 reads SQVTM; CDR2 reads ANQGSEA. V gave up 4 bases and J gave up 2 bases; unmatched junction bases: 5. The CDR3 bases are TGCAGCGTTGGGGGGGAGGGCCCCTACGAGCAGTACTTC. Residues: CSVGGEGPYEQYF.

The rearrangement uses TRBV25-1 and TRBJ2-7, with 11 bases that match TRBD2. The CDR3 sequence is 14 residues long. The germline V gene has CDR1 MGHDK and CDR2 SYGVNS. V dropped 7 bases and J dropped 2; count of bases not matched to a gene: 4. The CDR3 region is CASTPGLAAYEQYF. CDR3 in DNA: TGTGCCAGCACCCCGGGACTAGCGGCCTACGAGCAGTACTTC.

Turning to this clone: Additional DNA sequences in this sample encode the identical CDR3. The chain has TRBV6-5 and TRBJ1-2; 9 bases are shared with TRBD1. Germline CDR1 reads MNHEY; CDR2 reads SVGAGI. V lost 5 bases to trimming and J lost 5 bases; unmatched junction nucleotides: 3. This CDR3 has 13 amino acids. CDR3 sequence: CASSPDRGYGYTF. The CDR3 DNA reads TGTGCCAGCAGTCCGGACAGGGGATATGGCTACACCTTC.

The CDR3 DNA reads as TGTGCCAGCAGTTCAGGGGGGATCTATCAGCCCCAGCATTTT. Its protein product is CASSSGGIYQPQHF. V and J are TRBV2 and TRBJ1-5, with 7 bases lining up with TRBD1. V lost 5 bases and J lost 5; bases outside the gene matches: 6. The CDR3 spans 14 residues. Germline CDR1 and CDR2: SNHLY and FYNNEI.

The chain uses TRBV6-1 and TRBJ2-5; D perhaps matches TRBD1 (5 bases). The CDR3 is 17 amino acids. CDR1 MNHNS and CDR2 SASEGT come from the germline V gene. The V end lost 2 bases, the J end lost 3 bases, and 19 bases lay between the germline ends. The CDR3 bases are TGTGCCAGCAGTGAACGGCGCGATCTTGTAGGGGAAGAGACCCAGTACTTC. This gives the protein CASSERRDLVGEETQYF.

This clone was seen once. The chain employs TRBV4-3 and TRBJ1-2; D is undetermined. CDR1 and CDR2 from the germline V gene are LGHNA and YSLEER. The length of the CDR3 is 15 residues. Between the trimmed V and J ends, which lost 0 bases and 7 bases, there was a span of 15 bases. CDR3 region: CASSQDYSGKCGYTF. The CDR3 DNA follows: TGCGCCAGCAGCCAAGACTACAGCGGGAAATGTGGCTACACCTTC.

The genes are TRBV6-5 and TRBJ2-1; D might be TRBD2 (5 bases). The CDR3 is made up of 16 amino acids. Germline V CDR1 and CDR2: MNHEY, SVGAGI. Trimming stripped 2 bases from V and 0 bases from J, with 11 bases between. The CDR3 DNA follows: TGTGCCAGCAGTTACAGAGTGGGGAGCTCCTACAATGAGCAGTTCTTC. Protein product: CASSYRVGSSYNEQFF.

The V gene is TRBV6-5, the J gene TRBJ1-2; no reliable D call. The CDR3 runs to 15 residues. The V and J ends lost 2 bases and 5 bases respectively, with 15 bases between them. From germline, CDR1 is MNHEY and CDR2 SVGAGI. The CDR3 DNA is TGTGCCAGCAGTTACGAGTGGCGGAGGCCTTATGGCTACACCTTC. Its translation: CASSYEWRRPYGYTF.

CDR3 amino acids: CASSSYRGPGTDTQYF. Written as DNA, the CDR3 is TGCGCCAGCAGCTCTTACAGGGGGCCGGGCACAGATACGCAGTATTTT. V usage is TRBV4-3 and J usage is TRBJ2-3; 9 nucleotides align to TRBD1. The CDR3 consists of 16 residues. The V segment lost 5 bases and the J segment 1 base; nucleotides outside the gene matches: 7. CDR1 and CDR2 (germline): LGHNA, YSLEER.

The V gene is TRBV5-6, the J gene TRBJ2-5, with TRBD2 identical over 14 bases. CDR1 SGHDT and CDR2 YYEEEE come from the germline V gene. V was clipped by 4 bases and J by 6 bases; unmatched bases: 8. The CDR3 has 16 residues. The CDR3 nucleotides are TGTGCCAGCAGCGGGGGGGGACTAGCGGGAGCAAAGACCCAGTACTTC. The encoded protein is CASSGGGLAGAKTQYF.

The chain joins TRBV10-3 to TRBJ2-7, with TRBD1 matching 7 bases. CDR1 is ENHRY, CDR2 SYGVKD, per germline. V shed 10 bases, J shed 6 bases, and the junction held 12 bases outside the gene matches. The CDR3 runs to 13 residues. The CDR3 nucleotides are TGTGCCACGGACAGGCACCACTTCGGCGAGCAGTACTTC. It translates to CATDRHHFGEQYF.

V usage is TRBV7-2 and J usage is TRBJ1-1, with D perhaps matching TRBD1 (5 bases). Trimming left V 5 bases short and J 7 bases short, with 11 bases between. The CDR3 is 12 amino acids. CDR1 and CDR2 (germline): SGHTA, FQGNSA. The CDR3 loop reads CASSQTGGEAFF. The CDR3 nucleotides read TGTGCCAGCAGCCAAACGGGGGGTGAAGCTTTCTTT. The whole variable domain, filled in from reference TRBV7-2 and TRBJ1-1, reads GAGVSQSPSNKVTEKGKDVELRCDPISGHTALYWYRQSLGQGLEFLIYFQGNSAPDKSGLPSDRFSAERTGGSVSTLTIQRTQQEDSAVYLCASSQTGGEAFFGQGTRLTVV.

The J gene is TRBJ1-1, the V gene TRBV21-1; the table's D call of TRBD1 was not tested on the DNA. TRBV21-1 corresponds to a pseudogene. The CDR3 is 17 residues long. CDR3 nucleotides: TGTGCCAGCAGTCAATTTCGAAACAGGGGAAGTAACACTGAAGCTTTCTTT. This translates into CASSQFRNRGSNTEAFF.

The V gene is TRBV6-5, the J gene TRBJ1-5; a possible D gene is TRBD1 (5 bases). V was clipped by 6 bases and J by 6 bases, with 15 bases between them. Germline V lookup: CDR1 MNHEY, CDR2 SVGAGI. The CDR3 is 14 residues long. This chain's CDR3 is CASRIQGYGQPQHF. Here the CDR3 DNA reads TGTGCCAGCAGGATTCAGGGCTATGGTCAGCCCCAGCATTTT.

V is TRBV29-1 and J is TRBJ2-1; D possibly corresponds to TRBD2 (5 bases). CDR1 and CDR2 from the germline V gene are SQVTM and ANQGSEA. The ends were cut back, 7 bases at V and 6 bases at J, with 19 bases in the middle. The CDR3 consists of 14 residues. CDR3 residues: CSAEWAREFNEQFF. The CDR3 DNA is TGCAGCGCCGAGTGGGCTAGGGAGTTCAATGAGCAGTTCTTC.

A few counts support this clone. This chain joins TRBV19 and TRBJ1-5; a possible D gene is TRBD1 (5 bases). Deletions cut 6 bases from V and 5 bases from J, with 17 bases between. The CDR3 runs to 15 residues. Germline values: CDR1 LNHDA, CDR2 SQIVND (reference sequence). CDR3 nucleotides: TGTGCCAGTAGCAGCGACAGCTACAATGATCAGCCCCAGCATTTT. This translates into CASSSDSYNDQPQHF.